Each of the 11 T cell receptor beta chains below was sequenced from the same sample in a study of blood T cell repertoires in COVID-19. Profiling relied on immunoSEQ multiplex PCR, and the TCRdb table lists in-frame clones only, not all of them. The table has 150,000 to 200,000 clones, 70% to 90% seen once. The sequenced sample consisted of peripheral blood. The receptors were gathered from a man aged 35-49 years with acute or convalescent COVID-19.

The genes are TRBV5-4 and TRBJ2-7; TRBD2 matches 13 bases. Germline CDR1 is SGHNT and CDR2 is YYREEE (reference sequence). V was pared by 3 bases and J by 6 bases, with 9 bases of the junction left unmatched. The CDR3 length is 16 residues. CDR3 sequence: CASSSRTSGGSPEQYF. CDR3 nucleotides: TGTGCCAGCAGCTCCCGGACTAGCGGGGGTTCTCCCGAGCAGTACTTC.

This rearrangement joins TRBV4-3 to TRBJ1-1; 8 positions match TRBD1. Looked up from germline, CDR1 is LGHNA and CDR2 is YSLEER. This CDR3 region has 15 residues. J lost 7 bases, V lost 1 base, and 8 bases had no gene match. In DNA, the CDR3 is TGCGCCAGCAGCCAAGGCGTACAGGGGGTCCTTGAAGCTTTCTTT. Its translation: CASSQGVQGVLEAFF.

This chain links TRBV7-2 with TRBJ2-3; D possibly corresponds to TRBD2 (7 bases). Germline V gene data show CDR1 as SGHTA and CDR2 as FQGNSA. Between the trimmed V and J ends, which lost 4 bases and 3 bases, there was a span of 11 bases. This CDR3 has 14 amino acids. For the CDR3, the DNA is TGTGCCAGCAGCTGGGGGGGCTCGACAGATACGCAGTATTTT. The encoded protein is CASSWGGSTDTQYF.

This clone appeared a few times. The chain combines TRBV7-2 with TRBJ1-2; a possible D gene is TRBD1 (6 bases). Trimming pared 0 bases from V and 2 bases from J, leaving 16 bases between. From germline, CDR1 is SGHTA and CDR2 FQGNSA. The CDR3 is 17 residues long. The chain's CDR3 is CASSLASGYRVNYGYTF. The CDR3, as DNA: TGTGCCAGCAGCTTAGCGTCGGGGTACAGGGTGAACTATGGCTACACCTTC.

This chain joins TRBV6-6 and TRBJ2-5, with 7 bases aligning to TRBD1. The V and J ends lost 7 bases and 4 bases, in that order; junction bases with no gene match: 12. The CDR3 has 15 amino acids. CDR1 is MNHNY, CDR2 SVGAGI, per germline (reference sequence). The CDR3 spells CASKIEGALGETQYF. The DNA for the CDR3 is TGTGCCAGCAAAATCGAGGGGGCGCTTGGAGAGACCCAGTACTTC.

This clone has more than one count but fewer than ten. The rearrangement links TRBV30 to TRBJ1-6; 9 nucleotides agree with TRBD1. CDR1 is GTSNPN and CDR2 is SVGIG in the germline V gene (reference sequence). The V and J ends lost 2 bases and 6 bases, in that order; junction bases with no gene match: 5. CDR3 size: 15 residues. CDR3 DNA sequence: TGTGCCTGGAGTATAGGGACAGGGATTAATTCACCCCTCCACTTT. This sequence encodes CAWSIGTGINSPLHF.

This sequence joins TRBV7-2 and TRBJ2-2; TRBD2 matches 9 bases. This CDR3 is built from 16 residues. Losses at the gene ends were 5 bases for V and 3 bases for J; bases not matched to a gene: 7. Germline CDR1 is SGHTA and CDR2 is FQGNSA. CDR3 sequence reads: CASSMYSGGYTGELFF. DNA for the CDR3: TGTGCCAGCAGCATGTATAGCGGGGGCTACACCGGGGAGCTGTTTTTT.

The chain links TRBV18 to TRBJ1-1; TRBD1 matches at 7 bases. CDR3 length: 15 amino acids. CDR1 KGHSH and CDR2 LQKENI come from the germline V gene. J lost 0 bases, V lost 1 base, and 2 bases had no gene match. The CDR3, as DNA: TGTGCCAGCTCACCACGGGGACAGCTGAACACTGAAGCTTTCTTT. This codes for CASSPRGQLNTEAFF.

The chain has TRBV2 and TRBJ2-1; TRBD1 matches 11 bases. The CDR3 extends over 14 amino acids. The J segment lost 6 bases and the V segment lost 6 bases, leaving 4 bases of the junction unmatched. CDR1 SNHLY and CDR2 FYNNEI come from the germline V gene. The CDR3 loop reads CASRTGTGGNEQFF. The CDR3, as DNA: TGTGCCAGCAGGACCGGGACAGGGGGCAATGAGCAGTTCTTC.

The V call is TRBV7-3, the J call TRBJ2-4, with TRBD1 as a possible D gene (6 bases). The CDR3 is 16 residues long. Germline loops: CDR1 SGHTA, CDR2 FQGTGA. Trimming left V 0 bases short and J 2 bases short, with 11 bases between. The CDR3 here is CASSLTATGTKNIQYF. The CDR3 DNA reads as TGTGCCAGCAGCTTAACGGCGACAGGAACCAAAAACATTCAGTACTTC.

The chain joins TRBV28 to TRBJ2-7, with a tentative D call TRBD1 (6 bases). V was shortened by 8 bases and J by 0 bases, with 11 bases between the two germline ends. The CDR3 is 13 amino acids. Germline V gene lookup returns CDR1 MDHEN and CDR2 SYDVKM. Written as DNA, the CDR3 is TGTGCCAGCGCCGGGACACCCTCCTACGAGCAGTACTTC. This encodes CASAGTPSYEQYF.